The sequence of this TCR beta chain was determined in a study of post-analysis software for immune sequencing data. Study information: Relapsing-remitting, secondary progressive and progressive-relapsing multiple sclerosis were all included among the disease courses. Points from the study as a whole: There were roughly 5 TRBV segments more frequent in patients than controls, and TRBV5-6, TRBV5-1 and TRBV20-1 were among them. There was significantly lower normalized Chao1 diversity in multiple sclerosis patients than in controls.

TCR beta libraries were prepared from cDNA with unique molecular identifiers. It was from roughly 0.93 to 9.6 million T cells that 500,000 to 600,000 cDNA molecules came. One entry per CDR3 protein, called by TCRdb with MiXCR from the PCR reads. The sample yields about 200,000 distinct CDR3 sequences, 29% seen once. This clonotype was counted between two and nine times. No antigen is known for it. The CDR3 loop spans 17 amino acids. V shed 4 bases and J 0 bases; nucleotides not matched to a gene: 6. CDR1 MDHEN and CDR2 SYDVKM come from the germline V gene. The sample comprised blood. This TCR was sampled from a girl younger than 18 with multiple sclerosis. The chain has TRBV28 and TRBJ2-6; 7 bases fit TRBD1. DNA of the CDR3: TGTGCCAGCAGTTCCAAGGGGACAGCCTCTGGGGCCAACGTCCTGACTTTC. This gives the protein CASSSKGTASGANVLTF.